This entry lists 12 T cell receptor beta chains sequenced from one sample in a study. One entry per CDR3 protein, called by TCRdb with MiXCR from the 5' RACE reads. The table records some 62,000 distinct CDR3 sequences, about 20% of them present only once. The specimen sequenced was memory CD4+ T cells sorted from a lymph node. Subset of the sample: memory CD4+ T cells, CD4+CD45RO+CD25-. All receptors derive from a female donor with breast cancer.

This clonotype occurred a few times. The chain carries TRBV7-6 and TRBJ2-7; 7 bases match TRBD2. J lost 4 bases, V lost 1 base, and 10 bases had no gene match. CDR1 is SGHVS, CDR2 FNYEAQ, per germline. CDR3 length: 16 residues. Here the CDR3 reads CASSLDLGEGPYEQYF. DNA for the CDR3: TGTGCCAGCAGCTTAGATCTGGGGGAGGGCCCGTACGAGCAGTACTTC. The full variable domain, rest sourced from reference TRBV7-6 and TRBJ2-7, is GAGVSQSPRYKVTKRGQDVALRCDPISGHVSLYWYRQALGQGPEFLTYFNYEAQQDKSGLPNDRFSAERPEGSISTLTIQRTEQRDSAMYRCASSLDLGEGPYEQYFGPGTRLTVT.

The gene calls are TRBV10-3 and TRBJ2-7, with D tentatively TRBD2 (5 bases). The CDR3 loop spans 17 amino acids. V was pared by 2 bases and J by 0 bases, with 17 bases between. CDR1 is ENHRY and CDR2 is SYGVKD in the germline V gene. The chain's CDR3 is CAISETTGIGSSYEQYF. CDR3 bases: TGTGCCATCAGTGAGACAACCGGGATTGGGAGCTCCTACGAGCAGTACTTC.

The rearrangement links TRBV10-3 to TRBJ2-7, with D perhaps being TRBD1 or TRBD2 (5 bases each). V was trimmed by 3 bases and J by 2 bases, leaving 17 bases between them. Per germline, CDR1 ENHRY and CDR2 SYGVKD. This CDR3 contains 16 residues. CDR3 amino acids: CAISDSGLKGTYEQYF. CDR3 DNA sequence: TGTGCCATCAGTGACTCGGGGCTGAAGGGTACCTACGAGCAGTACTTC.

CDR3 in DNA: TGTGCCATCTGGACTGGGAATAGCAATCAGCCCCAGCATTTT. This encodes CAIWTGNSNQPQHF. The chain employs TRBV10-3 and TRBJ1-5; unclear D gene. Germline values: CDR1 ENHRY, CDR2 SYGVKD. This CDR3 spans 14 amino acids. The V gene lost 8 bases and the J gene lost 0 bases, with 11 bases spanning the gap.

This clonotype came up a few times. The genes are TRBV5-1 and TRBJ1-5, with a possible D match to TRBD1 (5 bases). This CDR3 is built from 14 residues. Trimming left V 3 bases short and J 7 bases short, with 14 bases between. The germline V gene has CDR1 SGHRS and CDR2 YFSETQ. Here the CDR3 DNA reads TGCGCCAGCAGCTACGGGACCTCGGGACAGCCCCAGCATTTT. Its translation: CASSYGTSGQPQHF.

This clonotype occurred a few times. The chain is built from TRBV24-1 and TRBJ2-5; D gene uncertain. Trimming removed 3 bases at V and 2 bases at J, with 9 bases between. The CDR3 runs to 14 residues. Germline V gene data show CDR1 as KGHDR and CDR2 as SFDVKD. The CDR3 loop reads CATSDPPPQETQYF. In nucleotides, the CDR3 is TGTGCCACCAGTGATCCCCCGCCTCAAGAGACCCAGTACTTC.

This clonotype was picked up many times. This sequence joins TRBV4-1 and TRBJ1-2; perhaps TRBD1 as D (5 bases). V was cut by 1 base and J by 4 bases, with 13 bases left in between. This CDR3 contains 15 residues. Germline CDR1 reads MGHRA; CDR2 reads YSYEKL. The CDR3 bases are TGCGCCAGCAGCCAAGTCCCCAGGGTCTCCTATGGCTACACCTTC. It yields the protein CASSQVPRVSYGYTF.

There are a few counts of this clonotype. The rearrangement uses TRBV7-3 and TRBJ2-7; 12 bases match TRBD2. V gave up 3 bases and J gave up 2 bases; unmatched junction bases: 5. Germline V gene lookup returns CDR1 SGHTA and CDR2 FQGTGA. The CDR3 is 16 residues long. The CDR3 DNA follows: TGTGCCAGCAGCTTCAGAGGACTAGCGGGAACCTACGAGCAGTACTTC. Translated, it gives CASSFRGLAGTYEQYF.

V is TRBV5-1 and J is TRBJ1-2, with D unclear. V was cut by 0 bases and J by 8 bases, with 11 bases left in between. Germline V gene sequence: CDR1 SGHRS, CDR2 YFSETQ. The CDR3 length is 13 residues. For the CDR3, the DNA is TGCGCCAGCAGCTTGGTGGGTGAAGTGGGCTACACCTTC. Translation: CASSLVGEVGYTF.

The chain uses TRBV7-8 and TRBJ1-2; D not resolved. Germline assignment: CDR1 SGHVS and CDR2 FQNEAQ. V was pared by 2 bases and J by 3 bases, with 7 bases between. The CDR3 has 13 residues. The DNA for the CDR3 is TGTGCCAGCAGCTTAAGACCGGACTATGGCTACACCTTC. It codes for CASSLRPDYGYTF. The full variable domain, completed using reference TRBV7-8 and TRBJ1-2, is GAGVSQSPRYKVAKRGQDVALRCDPISGHVSLFWYQQALGQGPEFLTYFQNEAQLDKSGLPSDRFFAERPEGSVSTLKIQRTQQEDSAVYLCASSLRPDYGYTFGSGTRLTVV.

The gene calls are TRBV7-3 and TRBJ2-2; D not resolved. V lost 0 bases, J lost 8 bases, and 19 bases lay in between. Per germline, CDR1 SGHTA and CDR2 FQGTGA. This CDR3 is built from 17 residues. The CDR3 here is CASSLTGFGGPPGELFF. The CDR3 nucleotides are TGTGCCAGCAGCTTAACCGGATTCGGTGGGCCTCCTGGGGAGCTGTTTTTT.

This clonotype has just a few counts. Compared with germline, one end of the junction differs, possibly owing to a read error. The chain carries TRBV29-1 and TRBJ1-2; D unresolved. The CDR3 spans 10 residues. Germline CDR1 is SQVTM and CDR2 is ANQGSEA. The CDR3 DNA reads TGCAGCGTTGACTACTATGACTACACCTTC. Its translation: CSVDYYDYTF.